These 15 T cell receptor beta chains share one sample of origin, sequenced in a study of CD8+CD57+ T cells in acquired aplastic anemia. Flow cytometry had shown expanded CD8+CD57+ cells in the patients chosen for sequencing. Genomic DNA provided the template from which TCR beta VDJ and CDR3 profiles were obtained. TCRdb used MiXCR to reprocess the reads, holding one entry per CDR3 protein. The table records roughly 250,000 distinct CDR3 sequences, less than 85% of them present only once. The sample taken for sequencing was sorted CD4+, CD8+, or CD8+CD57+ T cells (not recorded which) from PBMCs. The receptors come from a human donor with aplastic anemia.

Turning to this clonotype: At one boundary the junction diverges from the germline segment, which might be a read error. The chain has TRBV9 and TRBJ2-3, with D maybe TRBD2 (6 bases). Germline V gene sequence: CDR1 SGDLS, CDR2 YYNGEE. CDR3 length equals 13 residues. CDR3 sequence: CASGDGASDTENF. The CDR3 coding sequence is TGTGCCAGCGGGGACGGGGCTAGCGATACGGAGAATTTT.

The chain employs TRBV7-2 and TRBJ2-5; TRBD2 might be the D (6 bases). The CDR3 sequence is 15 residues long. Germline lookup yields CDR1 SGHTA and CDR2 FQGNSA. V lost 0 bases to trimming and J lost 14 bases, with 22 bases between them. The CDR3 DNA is TGTGCCAGCAGCTTAGCGGGGGGTCCCGATACGAACTATTACTTC. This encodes CASSLAGGPDTNYYF.

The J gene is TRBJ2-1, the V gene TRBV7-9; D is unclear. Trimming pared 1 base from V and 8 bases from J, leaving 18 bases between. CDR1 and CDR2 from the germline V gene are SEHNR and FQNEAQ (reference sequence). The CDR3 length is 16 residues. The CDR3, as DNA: TGTGCCAGCAGCTTAGAAAGAGGCAGGTGGAACGATGAGCAGTTCTTC. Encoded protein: CASSLERGRWNDEQFF.

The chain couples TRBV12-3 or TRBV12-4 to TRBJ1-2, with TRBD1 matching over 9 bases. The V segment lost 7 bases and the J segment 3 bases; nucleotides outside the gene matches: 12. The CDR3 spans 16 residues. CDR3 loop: CASTPPGQGLDYGYTF. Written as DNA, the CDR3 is TGTGCCAGCACACCACCGGGACAGGGTCTCGACTATGGCTACACCTTC.

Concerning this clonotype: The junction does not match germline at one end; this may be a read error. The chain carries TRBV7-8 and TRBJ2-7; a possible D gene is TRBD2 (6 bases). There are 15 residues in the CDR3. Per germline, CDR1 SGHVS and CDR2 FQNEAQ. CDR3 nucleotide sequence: TGTGCCAGCAGCTTTTCCGGGGGTTCCGATAAGGAGCATTACTTC. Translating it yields CASSFSGGSDKEHYF.

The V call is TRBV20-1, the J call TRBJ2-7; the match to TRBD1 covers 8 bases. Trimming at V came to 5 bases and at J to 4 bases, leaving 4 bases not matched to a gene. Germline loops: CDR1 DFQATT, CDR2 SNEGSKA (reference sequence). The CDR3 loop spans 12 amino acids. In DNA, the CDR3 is TGCAGTGCTGGGGGACAGGCTTACGAGCAGTACTTC. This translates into CSAGGQAYEQYF.

CDR3 residues: CASSFTGESTDTQYF. The CDR3 nucleotides read TGTGCCAGCAGCTTTACGGGCGAGAGCACAGATACGCAGTATTTT. The chain uses TRBV5-4 and TRBJ2-3; D ambiguous. The CDR3 covers 15 residues. CDR1 is SGHNT, CDR2 YYREEE, per germline (reference sequence). The germline V and J ends were trimmed by 2 bases and 0 bases, with 10 bases remaining between them.

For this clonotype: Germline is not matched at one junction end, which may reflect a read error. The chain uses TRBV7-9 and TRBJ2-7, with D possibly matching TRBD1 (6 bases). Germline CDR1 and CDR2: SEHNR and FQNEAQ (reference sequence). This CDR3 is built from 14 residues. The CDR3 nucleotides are TGTGCCACCAGCTTAGGGGGTAGCTCCGGGGCCAACGTCTTC. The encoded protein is CATSLGGSSGANVF.

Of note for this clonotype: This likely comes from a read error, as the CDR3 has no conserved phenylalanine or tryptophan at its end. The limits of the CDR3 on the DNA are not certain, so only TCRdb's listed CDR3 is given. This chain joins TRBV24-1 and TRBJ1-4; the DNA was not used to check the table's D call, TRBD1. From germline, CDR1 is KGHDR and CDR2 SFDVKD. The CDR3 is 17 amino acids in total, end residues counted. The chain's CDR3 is CATSDKKTGQGELTMAT.

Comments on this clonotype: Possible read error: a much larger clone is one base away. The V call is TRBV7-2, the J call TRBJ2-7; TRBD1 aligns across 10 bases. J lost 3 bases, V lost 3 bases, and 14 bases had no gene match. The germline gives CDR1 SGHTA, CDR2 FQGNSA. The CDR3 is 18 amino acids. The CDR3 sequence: CASSLTGGADYRYYEQYV. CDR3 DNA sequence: TGTGCCAGCAGCTTGACAGGGGGCGCCGACTATCGCTACTACGAGCAGTACGTC.

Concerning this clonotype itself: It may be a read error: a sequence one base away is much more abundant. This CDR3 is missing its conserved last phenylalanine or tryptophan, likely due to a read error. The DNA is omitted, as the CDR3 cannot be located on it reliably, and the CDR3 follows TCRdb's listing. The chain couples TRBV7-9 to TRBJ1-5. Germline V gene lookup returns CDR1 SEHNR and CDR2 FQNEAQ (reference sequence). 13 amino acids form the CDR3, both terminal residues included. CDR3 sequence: CASSLEGGPDQQY.

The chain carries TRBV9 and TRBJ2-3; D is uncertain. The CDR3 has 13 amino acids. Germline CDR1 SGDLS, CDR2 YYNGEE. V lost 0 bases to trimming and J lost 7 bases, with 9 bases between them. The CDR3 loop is CASSVGDHNTQYF. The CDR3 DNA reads TGTGCCAGCAGCGTAGGAGACCATAATACGCAGTATTTT.

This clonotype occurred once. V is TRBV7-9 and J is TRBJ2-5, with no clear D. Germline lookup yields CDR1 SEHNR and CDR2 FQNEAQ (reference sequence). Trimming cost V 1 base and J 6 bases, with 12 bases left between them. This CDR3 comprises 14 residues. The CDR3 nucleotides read TGTGCCAGCAGCTTAGTCACCGGGCAACAGACCCAGTACTTC. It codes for CASSLVTGQQTQYF.

CDR3 sequence: CASSPVGGGVYEQYF. The CDR3 coding sequence is TGTGCCAGCAGCCCGGTGGGAGGGGGCGTCTACGAGCAGTACTTC. The chain couples TRBV5-4 to TRBJ2-7, with D possibly called TRBD1 or TRBD2 (7 bases each). This CDR3 comprises 15 residues. The V end was cut by 4 bases, the J end by 3 bases, with 17 bases between. Germline lookup yields CDR1 SGHNT and CDR2 YYREEE (reference sequence).

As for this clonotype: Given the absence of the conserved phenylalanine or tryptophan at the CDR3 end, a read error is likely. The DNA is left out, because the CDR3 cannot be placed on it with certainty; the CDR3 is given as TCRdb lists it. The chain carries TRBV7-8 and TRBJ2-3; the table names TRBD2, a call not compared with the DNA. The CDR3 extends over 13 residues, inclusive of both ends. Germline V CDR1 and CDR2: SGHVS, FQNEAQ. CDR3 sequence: CASGYAGAAATQY.